This T cell receptor (beta chain) appears in the sequencing data of a study of CD8+ T cells in alopecia areata. Once RNA had been extracted, it was reverse transcribed into cDNA to act as the sequencing template. Assay: immunoSEQ multiplex PCR; the TCRdb copy retains only in-frame clones and omits some. The repertoire holds 110,000 or so clones, with around 55% as singletons. The CDR3 has 15 residues. V shed 4 bases and J shed 3 bases, with 13 bases lying between them. Germline V CDR1 and CDR2: MGHRA, YSYEKL. The chain has TRBV4-1 and TRBJ1-5; no reliable D call. Sequencing was done on a sample of CD8+ T cells sorted from blood. This receptor was taken from a human donor in good health. CDR3 loop: CASSPDRTFNQPQHF. The CDR3 region has the DNA TGCGCCAGCAGCCCCGATCGGACCTTCAATCAGCCCCAGCATTTT.